This TCR beta chain was found in a study of T cells in Graves' hyperthyroidism and ophthalmopathy. Study-level background: Prior to any treatment, at the point of initial diagnosis, peripheral blood was collected. Study observations and caveats: Blood also held most thyroid clonotypes expanded beyond 0.001. Ophthalmopathy got predicted by the model a median around six months before its onset.

This clonotype has a count of ten or more. Its matching antigen is unknown. The germline V gene encodes CDR1 SNHLY and CDR2 FYNNEI. Trimming took 7 bases from V and 2 from J, leaving 15 bases between them. The CDR3 extends over 14 amino acids. TCR beta CDR3 regions were amplified from RNA. With the HTBI primer set, the TCR CDR3 went through a first round of RT-PCR. TCRdb re-analysed the multiplex PCR reads in MiXCR, keeping a single row per CDR3 protein. The data contain hundreds of thousands of distinct CDR3 sequences, approximately 14% of them singletons. Active moderate-to-severe ophthalmopathy, Clinical Activity Score at least 3, NOSPECS at least 4, under 3 months' duration.

The specimen was blood. The chain uses TRBV2 and TRBJ2-7, with D tentatively TRBD1 (7 bases). This sequence originates from a woman in her thirties or forties with Graves' ophthalmopathy. The DNA for the CDR3 is TGTGCCAGCAAGGGGGCCGGAGGGACCTACGAGCAGTACTTC. Protein: CASKGAGGTYEQYF.